This is a list of T cell receptor beta chains from one sample in a study of PD-L1 blockade in urothelial cancer. TCRdb's copy holds only in-frame clones and misses some; the assay was immunoSEQ multiplex PCR. The sample has about 56,000 clones; over 75% are singletons. Sequencing was performed on PBMCs, taken around atezolizumab (anti-PD-L1) treatment. The receptors derive from a man aged 70 or older with urothelial cancer. Both conserved end residues are part of each CDR3. A D gene is named only where the DNA matches it firmly. Part of the rows lack a size; the others show once, few, many or a class for expanded clones.

abundance	d_gene	v_gene	j_gene	len	CDR3nt	CDR3aa
-	TRBD2	TRBV10-3	TRBJ2-1	16	TGTGCCATCAGCCGGGACGTGGCTAGCGGGAGTGGGGAGCAGTTCTTC	CAISRDVASGSGEQFF
once	TRBD2	TRBV27	TRBJ2-7	13	TGTGCCAGCAGTTTACGGGAGGGCTACGAGCAGTACTTC	CASSLREGYEQYF
-	TRBD2	TRBV6-5	TRBJ2-7	13	TGTGCCTCTTGGGGCGGGGGGGCCTACGAGCAGTACTTC	CASWGGGAYEQYF
-	TRBD2	TRBV5-1	TRBJ2-2	16	TGCGCCAGCAGCTTCACTAGCGGGAGTCCCTCCGGGGAGCTGTTTTTT	CASSFTSGSPSGELFF
-	TRBD2	TRBV27	TRBJ2-7	16	TGTGCCAGCGGGTTGGATATAGGCGGGAGTTTATACGAGCAGTACTTC	CASGLDIGGSLYEQYF
-	TRBD2	TRBV9	TRBJ2-7	15	TGTGCCAGCAGCCCCCCGTCACTAGCGGGGGGAGAGCAGTACTTC	CASSPPSLAGGEQYF
once	-	TRBV5-6	TRBJ2-7	15	TGTGCCAGCAGCTTTGACAGGCGGTCCCCCTCGGAGCAGTACTTC	CASSFDRRSPSEQYF
-	TRBD2	TRBV25-1	TRBJ2-1	15	TGTGCCAGCAGTGACACCGGGACTAGCTCCTCACGGCAGTTCTTC	CASSDTGTSSSRQFF
once	TRBD1	TRBV6-5	TRBJ2-7	13	TGTGCCAGCAGTTCTACAGGGGGACGTGAGCAGTACTTC	CASSSTGGREQYF
-	-	TRBV4-1	TRBJ1-5	16	TGCGCCAGCAGCCAAGCTGGCCTTACAAGCAATCAGCCCCAGCATTTT	CASSQAGLTSNQPQHF
-	TRBD2	TRBV9	TRBJ2-1	17	TGTGCCAGCAGCTCCCCCGGTGGGGCGGGAGTGGATAATGAGCAGTTCTTC	CASSSPGGAGVDNEQFF
-	TRBD1	TRBV30	TRBJ1-1	12	TGTGCCTGGAGACAGGGGTGGCCTGAAGCTTTCTTT	CAWRQGWPEAFF
few	TRBD1	TRBV19	TRBJ2-5	15	TGTGCCAGTAGAACCGGGACAGGGGGCCGGGAGACCCAGTACTTC	CASRTGTGGRETQYF
-	TRBD2	TRBV18	TRBJ2-7	15	TGTGCCAGCTCACCAGGGACTAGCGGGAGCTACGAGCAGTACTTC	CASSPGTSGSYEQYF
-	-	TRBV5-1	TRBJ2-3	17	TGCGCCAGCAGCCTCGCGGGCACTTCCGGCGGCTTAGATACGCAGTATTTT	CASSLAGTSGGLDTQYF
-	-	TRBV7-9	TRBJ1-2	13	TGTGCCAGCAGCTTGGGCGGGGGCGGAGGCTACACCTTC	CASSLGGGGGYTF
-	-	TRBV5-1	TRBJ1-1	15	TGCGCCAGCAGCTTGGGGCAGGGGATGAACACTGAAGCTTTCTTT	CASSLGQGMNTEAFF
-	-	TRBV6-1	TRBJ1-4	18	TGTGCCAGCAGTGAAGTTTCGGATTCTACGGTCGCCCCCGGGGGACTGTTTTTT	CASSEVSDSTVAPGGLFF
-	-	TRBV10-1	TRBJ2-7	15	TGCGCCAGCAGTGAGTCTTCCGGGGGTCCGCGGGAGCAGTACTTC	CASSESSGGPREQYF
-	-	TRBV11-2	TRBJ1-3	15	TGTGCCAGCAGCCCATACCCGGTATCTGGAAACACCATATATTTT	CASSPYPVSGNTIYF
-	-	TRBV19	TRBJ2-7	15	TGTGCCAGTAGTCTTTCCAGGGACTTCTACTACGAGCAGTACTTC	CASSLSRDFYYEQYF
-	-	TRBV2	TRBJ1-3	14	TGTGCCAGTAATGTGGGCCTCTCTGGAAACACCATATATTTT	CASNVGLSGNTIYF
-	TRBD2	TRBV7-9	TRBJ2-1	17	TGTGCCAGCAGCTCGCCGCTAGCGGGAGGGCCGGGATATGAGCAGTTCTTC	CASSSPLAGGPGYEQFF
-	-	TRBV18	TRBJ2-7	18	TGTGCCAGCTCACCACCTCCTTTTTCTGTGCCGGGGACCTACGAGCAGTACTTC	CASSPPPFSVPGTYEQYF
-	-	TRBV18	TRBJ1-5	15	TGTGCCAGCTCACTCGCCAGGGATAGCAATCAGCCCCAGCATTTT	CASSLARDSNQPQHF
once	-	TRBV5-6	TRBJ2-1	13	TGTGCCAGCAGTAGCGGCGACTGGAATGAGCAGTTCTTC	CASSSGDWNEQFF
-	TRBD2	TRBV5-6	TRBJ2-1	17	TGTGCCAGCAGCTTGCTAGTAGCGGGAGCCTCCTACAATGAGCAGTTCTTC	CASSLLVAGASYNEQFF
-	-	TRBV5-1	TRBJ2-2	15	TGCGCCAGCAGCTTGGCGGGGAAGAACACCGGGGAGCTGTTTTTT	CASSLAGKNTGELFF
-	TRBD2	TRBV19	TRBJ2-7	15	TGTGCCAGTAGGTCGACTAGCGGGGTCTCCTACGAGCAGTACTTC	CASRSTSGVSYEQYF
-	-	TRBV6-5	TRBJ1-2	14	TGTGCCAGCGGGCGGGCCACCCTAGGAGGTGGCTACACCTTC	CASGRATLGGGYTF
-	-	TRBV6-6	TRBJ2-2	14	TGTGCCAGCAGTCCCAACATGGGGCCCGGGGAGCTGTTTTTT	CASSPNMGPGELFF
-	TRBD1	TRBV5-1	TRBJ2-7	16	TGCGCCAGCAGCCCACAGCCCCCGACAGGGGGCGACGAGCAGTACTTC	CASSPQPPTGGDEQYF
-	-	TRBV27	TRBJ2-6	14	TGTGCCAGCAGTTCTATGTCTGGGGCCAACGTCCTGACTTTC	CASSSMSGANVLTF
-	-	TRBV21-1	TRBJ2-7	17	TGTGCCAGCAGCCCTCGTAGGCACAGGGGGCAAACCTACGAGCAGTACTTC	CASSPRRHRGQTYEQYF
-	-	TRBV5-5	TRBJ1-2	13	TGTGCCAGCAGCTTGGAAATAGTGCCACCCAAAAACTTC	CASSLEIVPPKNF
once	-	TRBV9	TRBJ2-1	15	TGTGCCAGCAGCGTAGGACTAACCGATAGGGATGAGCAGTTCTTC	CASSVGLTDRDEQFF
-	TRBD1	TRBV2	TRBJ2-2	14	TGTGCCAGCAGTCTCAGGGGGCTCGGCGGGGAGCTGTTTTTT	CASSLRGLGGELFF
-	TRBD2	TRBV7-3	TRBJ2-2	18	TGTGCCAGCAGCTTAACCGGGACTAGCGGGAGATTAGGCGGGGAGCTGTTTTTT	CASSLTGTSGRLGGELFF
-	TRBD1	TRBV5-1	TRBJ2-3	14	TGCGCCAGCAGCTTGGGGGACAGGGTAGGATACGCGTATTTT	CASSLGDRVGYAYF
-	-	TRBV7-8	TRBJ1-1	14	TGTGCCAGCAGCTTAGCCCGGGAGAACACTGAAGCTTTCTTT	CASSLARENTEAFF
-	-	TRBV5-1	TRBJ2-7	13	TGCGCCAGCAGCTTCGGGACAACCTACGAGCAGTACTTC	CASSFGTTYEQYF
few	TRBD1	TRBV7-9	TRBJ2-7	16	TGTGCCAGCAGCCCCATACCGGGACAGGGGGGATACGAGCAGTACTTC	CASSPIPGQGGYEQYF
-	-	TRBV5-5	TRBJ2-2	14	TGTGCCAGCAGCTTGTACTATCGTGCCGGGGAGCTGTTTTTT	CASSLYYRAGELFF
-	-	TRBV6-5	TRBJ2-1	15	TGTGCCAGCAGTCCCAGCGGACCCTCCTACAATGAGCAGTTCTTC	CASSPSGPSYNEQFF
-	-	TRBV14	TRBJ2-2	15	TGTGCCAGCAGCCAAGAACGTTGGGCCACCGGGGAGCTGTTTTTT	CASSQERWATGELFF
-	TRBD1	TRBV10-3	TRBJ1-5	15	TGTGCCATCAACGGACAGGGCGATAGCAATCAGCCCCAGCATTTT	CAINGQGDSNQPQHF
-	TRBD1	TRBV6-1	TRBJ2-1	14	TGTGCCAGCAGTGACCGGGACAGGAGCTCCACCCATGTCTTC	CASSDRDRSSTHVF
-	-	TRBV11-2	TRBJ2-2	15	TGTGCCAGCAGCCAGGGACTGAGGAACACCGGGGAGCTGTTTTTT	CASSQGLRNTGELFF